Given below is one T cell receptor (beta chain) in context. Only in-frame clones appear in the TCRdb table, and some are missing; sequencing was by immunoSEQ multiplex PCR. The sample records fewer than 500,000 clones, around 90% being singletons. These data come from a study of Ad26.COV2.S vaccination and SARS-CoV-2 variants. V was pared by 1 base and J by 2 bases, with 16 bases between. Germline V gene data show CDR1 as SNHLY and CDR2 as FYNNEI. The CDR3 loop spans 17 amino acids. Treatment: around 19 received Ad26.COV2.S at low or high dose, single or two shots; 5 received placebo; per-sample allocation not given. Repertoires come from day 63 after the first vaccine or placebo injection. An Ad26 vector carrying the Wuhan-strain SARS-CoV-2 spike served as the vaccine.

The receptor was derived from a person aged 18 to 59 who received the Ad26.COV2.S COVID-19 vaccine or a placebo. This chain links TRBV2 with TRBJ2-3; TRBD2 is a possible D gene (5 bases). Sequencing used peripheral blood, obtained in a trial of Ad26.COV2.S vaccine versus placebo. The CDR3 bases are TGTGCCAGCAGTGAAGGATTAGGACTTACTACCACAGATACGCAGTATTTT. Translating it yields CASSEGLGLTTTDTQYF.